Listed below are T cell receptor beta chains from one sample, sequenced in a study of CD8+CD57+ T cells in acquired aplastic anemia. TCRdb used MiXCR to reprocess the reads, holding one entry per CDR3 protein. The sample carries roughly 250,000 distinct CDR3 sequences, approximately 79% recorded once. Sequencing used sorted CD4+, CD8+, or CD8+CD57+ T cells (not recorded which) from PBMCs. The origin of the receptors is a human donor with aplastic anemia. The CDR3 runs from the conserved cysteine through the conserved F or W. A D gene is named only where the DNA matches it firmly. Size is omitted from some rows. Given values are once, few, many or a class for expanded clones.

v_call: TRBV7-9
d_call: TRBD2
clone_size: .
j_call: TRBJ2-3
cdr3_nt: TGTGCCAGCAGCGGTCCTCTAGCGGGAAATCCCGAGACCTTT
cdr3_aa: CASSGPLAGNPETF

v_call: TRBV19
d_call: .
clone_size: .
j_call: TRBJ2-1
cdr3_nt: TGTGCCAGTAGTATAAAGGGAGGATACGATGAGCAGTTCTTC
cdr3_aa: CASSIKGGYDEQFF

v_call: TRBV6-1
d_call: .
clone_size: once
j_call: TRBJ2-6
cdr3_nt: TGTGCCAGCAGTCTGACAGGGGAGGGTGGGGCCAACGTCCTGACTTTC
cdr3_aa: CASSLTGEGGANVLTF

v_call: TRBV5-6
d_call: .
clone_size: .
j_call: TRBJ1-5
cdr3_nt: TGTGCCAGCAGCCTGGATGGAGAGGGGATTTCGCCCCAGCATTTT
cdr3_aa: CASSLDGEGISPQHF

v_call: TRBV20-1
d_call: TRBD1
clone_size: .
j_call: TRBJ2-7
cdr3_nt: TGCAGTGCTTCGGACAGGGACTACGAGCAGTACTTC
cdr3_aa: CSASDRDYEQYF

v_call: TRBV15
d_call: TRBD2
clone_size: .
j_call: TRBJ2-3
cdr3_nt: TGTGCCACCAGCTTAGCGGGAGATCAAGATACGCAGTATTTT
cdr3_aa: CATSLAGDQDTQYF

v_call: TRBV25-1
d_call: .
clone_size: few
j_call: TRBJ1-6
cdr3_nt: TGTGCCAGCAGTGAGGCAGGGCCAGGATCCAATTCACCCCTCCACTTT
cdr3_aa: CASSEAGPGSNSPLHF

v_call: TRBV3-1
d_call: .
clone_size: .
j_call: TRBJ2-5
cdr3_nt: TGTGCCAGCAGCCCAGCAAGACAGGACCAAGAGACCCAGTACTTC
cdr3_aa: CASSPARQDQETQYF

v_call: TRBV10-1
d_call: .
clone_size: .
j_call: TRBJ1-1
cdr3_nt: TGCGCCAGCAGTCGGACCGCGGGGGGGAACACTGAAGCTTTCTTT
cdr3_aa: CASSRTAGGNTEAFF

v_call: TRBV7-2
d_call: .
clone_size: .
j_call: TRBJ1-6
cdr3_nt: TGTGCCAGCAGCCTGGGACACGGAAATTCACCCCTCCACTTT
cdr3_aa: CASSLGHGNSPLHF

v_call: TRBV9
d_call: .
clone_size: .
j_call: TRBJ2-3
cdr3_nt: TGTGCCAGCGGCGGGTTTGGCCACAATAAGTACTATTTT
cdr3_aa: CASGGFGHNKYYF

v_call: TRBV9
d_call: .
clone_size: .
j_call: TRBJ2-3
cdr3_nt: TGTGCCAGCAGCGTAGCACTAGGTCCCACTACGCAGTATTTT
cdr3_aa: CASSVALGPTTQYF

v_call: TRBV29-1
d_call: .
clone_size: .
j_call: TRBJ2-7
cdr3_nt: TGCAGCGTAACCCGGGCAGTCCCCCCCTACGAGCAGTACTTC
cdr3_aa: CSVTRAVPPYEQYF

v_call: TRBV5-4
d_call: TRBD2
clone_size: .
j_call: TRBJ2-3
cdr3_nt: TGTGCCAGTAGTATCACTAGCGGTCCCGATACGCAGTATTTT
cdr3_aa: CASSITSGPDTQYF

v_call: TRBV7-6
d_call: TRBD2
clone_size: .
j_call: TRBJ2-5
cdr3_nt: TGTGCCAGCAGCCCCCAGCGGGGGGGCGGTGAGACCCAGTACTTC
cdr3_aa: CASSPQRGGGETQYF

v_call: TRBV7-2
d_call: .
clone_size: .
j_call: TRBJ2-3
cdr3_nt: .
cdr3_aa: CASSLGGFRSFLWF

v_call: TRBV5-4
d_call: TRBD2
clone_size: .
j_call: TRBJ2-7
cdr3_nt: TGTGCCAGCAGCTATACTAGCGGTAACTACGAGCAGTACTTC
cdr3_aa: CASSYTSGNYEQYF

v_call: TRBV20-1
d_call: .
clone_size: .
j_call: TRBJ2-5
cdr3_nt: TGCAGTGCTAGTCCTGAACAAGAGACCCAGTACTTC
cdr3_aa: CSASPEQETQYF

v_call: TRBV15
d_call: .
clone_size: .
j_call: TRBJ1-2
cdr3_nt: TGTGCCACCAGTCTCAAGGGTGGCTACGGCCACAACTTC
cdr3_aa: CATSLKGGYGHNF

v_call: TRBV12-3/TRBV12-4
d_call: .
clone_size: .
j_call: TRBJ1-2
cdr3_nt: TGTGCCATCAGTGAGGAGAGGGACGGGCTCGTATATGGCTACACCTTC
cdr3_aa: CAISEERDGLVYGYTF

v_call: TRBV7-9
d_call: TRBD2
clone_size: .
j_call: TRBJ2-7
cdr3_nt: TGTGCCAGCAGCTCTACGGGGGGGAGGTACTACGAGCAGTACTTC
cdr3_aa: CASSSTGGRYYEQYF

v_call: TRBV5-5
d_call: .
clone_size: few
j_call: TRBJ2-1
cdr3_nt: TGTGCCAGCAGCGTGGAGGGGATCCATGAGCAGTTCTTC
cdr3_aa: CASSVEGIHEQFF

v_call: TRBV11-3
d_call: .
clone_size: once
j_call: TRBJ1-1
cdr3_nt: TGTGCCAGCAGCTTAGATCTAACAGTCACTGAAGCTTTCTTT
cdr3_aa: CASSLDLTVTEAFF

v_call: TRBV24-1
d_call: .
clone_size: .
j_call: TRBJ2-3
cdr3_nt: TGTGCCACCAGTGACAAGAGCACAGATACGCAGTATTTT
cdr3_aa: CATSDKSTDTQYF

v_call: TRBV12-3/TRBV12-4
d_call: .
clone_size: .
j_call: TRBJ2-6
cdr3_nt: TGTGCCAGCAGGCCCCGAGGGGGGACGGCGAACGTCCTGACTTTC
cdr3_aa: CASRPRGGTANVLTF

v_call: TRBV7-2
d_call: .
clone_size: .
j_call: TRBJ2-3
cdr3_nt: .
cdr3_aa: CASSWAQGSNYEYF

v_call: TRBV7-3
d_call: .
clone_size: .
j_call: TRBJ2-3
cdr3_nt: TGTGCCAGCAGCTTAGAGGGGGGTCGCGATACGGAGTCTTTT
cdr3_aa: CASSLEGGRDTESF

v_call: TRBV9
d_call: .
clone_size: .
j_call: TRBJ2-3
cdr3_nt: TGTGCCAGCGGGGACGGGGTCTCAGATAAGCAGTATTTT
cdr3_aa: CASGDGVSDKQYF

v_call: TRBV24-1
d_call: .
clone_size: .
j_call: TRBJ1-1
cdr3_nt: TGTGCCACCAGTGATTTGCAAGGTGAAGCTTTCTTT
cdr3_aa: CATSDLQGEAFF

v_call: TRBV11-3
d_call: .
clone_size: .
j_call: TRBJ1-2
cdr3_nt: TGTGCCAGCAGTTACACCACAGGGTCCTATGGCTACACCTTC
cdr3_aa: CASSYTTGSYGYTF

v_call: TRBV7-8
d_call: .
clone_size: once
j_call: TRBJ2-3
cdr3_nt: TGTGCCAGCAGCGCAGGGGGGGGGCCCGAGGATAAGAAGTATTTT
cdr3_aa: CASSAGGGPEDKKYF

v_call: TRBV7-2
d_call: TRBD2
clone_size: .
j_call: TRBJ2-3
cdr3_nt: TGTGCCAACAGCTCGGGGGGGGGCGGCAAGACTAAGCAGTATTTT
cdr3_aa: CANSSGGGGKTKQYF

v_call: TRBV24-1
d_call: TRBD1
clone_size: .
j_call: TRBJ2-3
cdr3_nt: TGTGCCACCAGTGCCCCGGGACAGGGAATAGATACGCAGTATTTT
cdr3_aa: CATSAPGQGIDTQYF

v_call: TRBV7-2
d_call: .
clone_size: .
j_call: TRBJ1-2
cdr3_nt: TGTGCCAGCAGCGTCAGGACTACCTATGGCTACACCTTC
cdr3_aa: CASSVRTTYGYTF

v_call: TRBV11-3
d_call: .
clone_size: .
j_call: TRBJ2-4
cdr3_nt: TGTGCCAGCAGCTTAGATCGGACCATTCAGTACTTC
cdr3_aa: CASSLDRTIQYF

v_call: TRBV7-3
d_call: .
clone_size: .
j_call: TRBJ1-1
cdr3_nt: TGTGCCAGCTCAAGACAGGCCAGCGCCGAATACACTGAAGCTTTCTTT
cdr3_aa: CASSRQASAEYTEAFF

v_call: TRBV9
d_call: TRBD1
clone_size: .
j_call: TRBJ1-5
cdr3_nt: TGTGCCAGCAGCTCAGGGGGGGGTCGCGACACTCAGCATTTT
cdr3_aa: CASSSGGGRDTQHF

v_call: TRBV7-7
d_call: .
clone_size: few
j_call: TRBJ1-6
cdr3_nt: TGTGCCGTTCTTGGGGGGGCGGAGACCCAGTATTTCGGGCTCCACTTT
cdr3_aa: CAVLGGAETQYFGLHF

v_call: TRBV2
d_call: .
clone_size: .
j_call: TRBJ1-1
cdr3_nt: TGTGCCAGCGGTGTAGGTGGCACAGATAACAATGATGTTTTCTTT
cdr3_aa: CASGVGGTDNNDVFF

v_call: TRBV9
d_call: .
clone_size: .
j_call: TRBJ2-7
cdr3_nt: TGTGCCAGCAGCGTAGGGGAGCCGAGAAACTACCACCAGTACTTC
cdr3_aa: CASSVGEPRNYHQYF

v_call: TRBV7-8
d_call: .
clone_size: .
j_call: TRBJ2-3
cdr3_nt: TGTGCCAGCAGGTACGGGGGCACAGATGATACGTATTTT
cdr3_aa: CASRYGGTDDTYF

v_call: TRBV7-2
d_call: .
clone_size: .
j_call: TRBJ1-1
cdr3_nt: TGTGCCAGCAGCTTAGATCTGACAGGTATAGGAGCTTTCTTT
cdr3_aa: CASSLDLTGIGAFF

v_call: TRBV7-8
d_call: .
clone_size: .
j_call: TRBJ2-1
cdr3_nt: TGTGCCAGCAGCTTAACTTCGTGCCAGGTCCTACGAGCATTC
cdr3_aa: CASSLTSCQVLRAF

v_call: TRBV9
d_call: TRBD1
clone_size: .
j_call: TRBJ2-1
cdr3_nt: TGTGCCAGCAGCGTCCACAGGGGTGTAGCAGATACGCAGCAGTTCTTC
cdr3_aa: CASSVHRGVADTQQFF

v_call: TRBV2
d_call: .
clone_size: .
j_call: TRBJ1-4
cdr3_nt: TGTGCCAGCAGTGAGTCTTATAGAAATCAGCTTCAGCAATATCGGTATTTT
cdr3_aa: CASSESYRNQLQQYRYF

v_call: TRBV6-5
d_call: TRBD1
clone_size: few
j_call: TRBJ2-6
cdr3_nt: TGTGCCGCCTCGAACAGGGGCTCTGGGGCCAACGTCCTGACTTTC
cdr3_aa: CAASNRGSGANVLTF

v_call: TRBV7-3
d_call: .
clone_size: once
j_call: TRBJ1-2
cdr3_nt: TGTGCCAGCTCAAGACAGGCCAACGCCGTTGAACACTCCTTC
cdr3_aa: CASSRQANAVEHSF

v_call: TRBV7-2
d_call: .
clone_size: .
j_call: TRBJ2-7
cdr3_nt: TGTGCCAGCAGCTTAGCTGACGACGCGGGATCCTACGCGCAGTACTTC
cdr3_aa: CASSLADDAGSYAQYF

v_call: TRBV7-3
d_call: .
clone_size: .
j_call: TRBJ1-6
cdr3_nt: TGTGCCAGCAGCTTGGACAGCCCCAATTCACCCCTCCACTTT
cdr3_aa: CASSLDSPNSPLHF

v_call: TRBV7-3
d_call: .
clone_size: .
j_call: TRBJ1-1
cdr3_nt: .
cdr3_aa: CASSVDQTQYFDAFF

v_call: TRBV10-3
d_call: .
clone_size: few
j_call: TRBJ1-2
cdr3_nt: TGTGCCATCAGTGAAGACGTGACAGTTGGATATGGCTACACCTTC
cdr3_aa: CAISEDVTVGYGYTF

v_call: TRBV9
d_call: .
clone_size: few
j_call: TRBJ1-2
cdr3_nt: TGTGCCAGCAGCGTACTCGGGGTGGGCTACACCTTC
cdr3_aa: CASSVLGVGYTF

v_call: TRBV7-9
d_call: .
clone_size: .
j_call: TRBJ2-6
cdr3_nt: TGTGCCAGCAGCTTAGCGCAATTGACCTCCGGGGAGCTGGTCCTGACTTTC
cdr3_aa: CASSLAQLTSGELVLTF

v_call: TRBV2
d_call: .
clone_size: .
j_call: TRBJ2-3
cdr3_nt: .
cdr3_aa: CASSDAGTDTQYFF

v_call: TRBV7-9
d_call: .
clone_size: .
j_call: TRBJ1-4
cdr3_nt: TGTGCCACCAGGAGAGACAGAAATGAAACACTGTTCTTT
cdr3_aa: CATRRDRNETLFF